This T cell receptor beta chain was captured by sequencing in a study of cytomegalovirus exposure and HLA in healthy donors. V shed 4 bases and J shed 10 bases, with 17 bases lying between them. Germline values: CDR1 MNHNS, CDR2 SASEGT. The CDR3 runs 15 residues. 13 Jbeta primers and 60 Vbeta primers were used for the PCR. TCRdb's table, derived via immunoSEQ multiplex PCR, lists solely in-frame clones and lacks some. This sample has 100,000 to 150,000 clones, with about four fifths found just once. J is TRBJ1-6 and V is TRBV6-1; D might be TRBD1 (6 bases). The sequence was collected from a man between 18 and 35 years old in good health and CMV-seronegative. The sequencing input was PBMCs. CDR3 bases: TGTGCCAGCAGTGTCATCAGGGGAAGAGACTCACCCCTCCACTTT. It translates to CASSVIRGRDSPLHF.